This record concerns one T cell receptor (beta chain) sequence. Its recognized antigen is unknown. Per-base quality was not reported, and no clone a single base away is much larger than it. The sample originates from a study of T cells after somatic rescue of genetic block (TCRdb year 2020). A note on the overall study: The study assessed how robust, over the long term, a T-cell system was when the system had developed through somatic rescue of a genetic block in T-cell development.

CDR3 length: 12 amino acids, cysteine to phenylalanine. Only the CDR3 region is kept as DNA, spanning 36 bases read in frame from base 1. According to the germline V gene (reference sequence), CDR1 reads SGHNT and CDR2 reads YYREEE. Cut back by 2 bases and 8 bases, the V and J ends lie 10 bases apart. Receptor amplification or capture employed the immunoSEQ multiplex PCR assay. The table was pulled from immuneACCESS by TCRdb, which kept in-frame rearrangements only. Such tables lose some clones; where checked, under half of the loss comes from unresolved V genes, and the rest has no known cause. The sample table holds 100,000 to 120,000 clones, of which under 95% were seen once. The biggest ten clones account for approximately 1.4% of the sample.

The rearranged segments are TRBV5-4 and TRBJ1-2, with TRBD1 tentatively as D gene (6 bases match). The sample was peripheral blood mononuclear cells (PBMCs). The clonotype was recovered from a woman aged 18-35 years. In nucleotide form, the sequence is TGTGCCAGCAGCTTCACAGGGACCGGCTACACCTTC. Its product reads: CASSFTGTGYTF.